This T cell receptor beta chain was sequenced for a study of blood T cell repertoires in COVID-19. The protocol was immunoSEQ multiplex PCR, while the TCRdb copy is restricted to in-frame clones and leaves out a portion. The sample consists of 200,000 to 250,000 clones, roughly nine tenths of them appearing once. Looked up from germline, CDR1 is LGHNA and CDR2 is YSLEER. V was cut by 0 bases and J by 6 bases, with 12 bases left in between. CDR3 length: 15 amino acids. V usage is TRBV4-3 and J usage is TRBJ1-5, with no clear D. The sequenced sample consisted of PBMCs or T cells enriched from blood (not recorded which). This sequence originates from a woman aged 45-65 years in a cohort exposed to, infected with or recovered from COVID-19 (not recorded which). The CDR3 is CASSQDRGRGQPQHF. CDR3 nucleotides: TGCGCCAGCAGCCAAGATCGCGGGAGAGGTCAGCCCCAGCATTTT.